This T cell receptor (beta chain) was sequenced in a study of Ad26.COV2.S vaccination and SARS-CoV-2 variants. Whole-study results and caveats: A substantial breadth of spike-specific CD8+ and CD4+ T cell responses after vaccination has been reported.

This clone was found once. Its cognate antigen is unknown. Profiled with immunoSEQ multiplex PCR; TCRdb holds only in-frame clones, not every one. This sample yields 360,000 or so clones, of which about nine tenths are seen a single time; 3.4% belongs to the top ten. Indicated treatment: approximately 18 received Ad26.COV2.S at low or high dose, single or two shots; 5 received placebo; per-sample allocation not given. Specimens were obtained on day 63 following the first vaccine or placebo injection. The CDR3 spans 13 residues. Germline V gives CDR1 SGHAT, CDR2 FQNNGV. V was pared by 0 bases and J by 1 base, with 3 bases between.

The material sequenced was peripheral blood, taken in a trial of Ad26.COV2.S vaccine versus placebo. The clonotype originates from a person between 18 and 60 years old who received the Ad26.COV2.S COVID-19 vaccine or a placebo. V and J are TRBV11-2 and TRBJ1-1; D ambiguous. The CDR3 coding sequence is TGTGCCAGCAGCTTAGAACAGAACACTGAAGCTTTCTTT. This codes for CASSLEQNTEAFF.